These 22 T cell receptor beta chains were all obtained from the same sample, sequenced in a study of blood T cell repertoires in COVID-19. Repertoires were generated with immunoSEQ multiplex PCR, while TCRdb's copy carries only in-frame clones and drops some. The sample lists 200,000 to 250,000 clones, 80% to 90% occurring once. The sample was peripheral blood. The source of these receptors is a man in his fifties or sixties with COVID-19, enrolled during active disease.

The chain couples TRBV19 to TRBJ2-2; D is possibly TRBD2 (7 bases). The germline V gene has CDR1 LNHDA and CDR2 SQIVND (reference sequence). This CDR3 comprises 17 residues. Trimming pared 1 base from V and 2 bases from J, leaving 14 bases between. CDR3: CASSIVAGAYNTGELFF. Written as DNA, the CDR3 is TGTGCCAGTAGTATAGTCGCGGGGGCCTATAACACCGGGGAGCTGTTTTTT. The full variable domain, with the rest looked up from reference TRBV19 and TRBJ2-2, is DGGITQSPKYLFRKEGQNVTLSCEQNLNHDAMYWYRQDPGQGLRLIYYSQIVNDFQKGDIAEGYSVSREKKESFPLTVTSAQKNPTAFYLCASSIVAGAYNTGELFFGEGSRLTVL.

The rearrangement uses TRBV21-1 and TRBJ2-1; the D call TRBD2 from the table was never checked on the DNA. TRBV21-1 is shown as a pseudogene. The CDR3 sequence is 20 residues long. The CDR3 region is CASSPSDRGQAGGPYNEQFF. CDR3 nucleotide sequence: TGTGCCAGCAGCCCTTCCGACAGGGGGCAGGCGGGAGGGCCCTACAATGAGCAGTTCTTC.

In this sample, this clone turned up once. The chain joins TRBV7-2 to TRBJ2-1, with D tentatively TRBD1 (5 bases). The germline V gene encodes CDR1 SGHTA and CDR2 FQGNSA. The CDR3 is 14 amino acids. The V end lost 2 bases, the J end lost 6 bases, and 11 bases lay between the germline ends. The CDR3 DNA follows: TGTGCCAGCAGCTTAAGTGCTACAGGCAATGAGCAGTTCTTC. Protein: CASSLSATGNEQFF.

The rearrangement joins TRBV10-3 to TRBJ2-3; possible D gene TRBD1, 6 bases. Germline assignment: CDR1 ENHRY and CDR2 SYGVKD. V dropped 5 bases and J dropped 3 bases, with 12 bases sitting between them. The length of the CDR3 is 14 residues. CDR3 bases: TGTGCCATCAGTCCGGACAGCGGAACAGATACGCAGTATTTT. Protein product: CAISPDSGTDTQYF.

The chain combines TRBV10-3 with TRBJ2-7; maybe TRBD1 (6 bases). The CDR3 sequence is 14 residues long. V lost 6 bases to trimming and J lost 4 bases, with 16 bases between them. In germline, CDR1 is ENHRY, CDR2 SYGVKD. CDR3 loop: CAIRGAGERYEQYF. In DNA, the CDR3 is TGTGCCATCAGGGGGGCAGGGGAACGATACGAGCAGTACTTC.

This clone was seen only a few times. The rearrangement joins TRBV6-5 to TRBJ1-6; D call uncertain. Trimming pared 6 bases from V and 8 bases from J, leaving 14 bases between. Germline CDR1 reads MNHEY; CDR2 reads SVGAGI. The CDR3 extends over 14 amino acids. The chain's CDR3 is CASSKTGGYSPLHF. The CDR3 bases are TGTGCCAGCAGCAAGACGGGAGGTTATTCACCCCTCCACTTT.

CDR3 residues: CASSLAAGTTDTQYF. For the CDR3, the DNA is TGCGCCAGCAGCTTGGCGGCGGGGACCACAGATACGCAGTATTTT. V usage is TRBV5-1 and J usage is TRBJ2-3; possibly TRBD2 for D (6 bases). CDR1 and CDR2 (germline): SGHRS, YFSETQ. CDR3 size: 15 residues. Trimming pared 0 bases from V and 2 bases from J, leaving 10 bases between.

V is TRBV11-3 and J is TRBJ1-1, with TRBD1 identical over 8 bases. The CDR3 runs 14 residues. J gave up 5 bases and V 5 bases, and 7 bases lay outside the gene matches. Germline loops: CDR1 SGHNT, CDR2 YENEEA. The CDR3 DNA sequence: TGTGCCAGCAGCGCCCAGGGGGCAGAGACTGAAGCTTTCTTT. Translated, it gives CASSAQGAETEAFF. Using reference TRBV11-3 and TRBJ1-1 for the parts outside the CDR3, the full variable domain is EAGVVQSPRYKIIEKKQPVAFWCNPISGHNTLYWYLQNLGQGPELLIRYENEEAVDDSQLPKDRFSAERLKGVDSTLKIQPAELGDSAVYLCASSAQGAETEAFFGQGTRLTVV.

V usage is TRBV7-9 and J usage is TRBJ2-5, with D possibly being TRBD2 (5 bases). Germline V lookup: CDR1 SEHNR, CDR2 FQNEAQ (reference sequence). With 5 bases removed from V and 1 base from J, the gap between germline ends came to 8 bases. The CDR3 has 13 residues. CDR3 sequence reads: CASSPSGQETQYF. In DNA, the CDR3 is TGTGCCAGCAGCCCCAGCGGCCAAGAGACCCAGTACTTC.

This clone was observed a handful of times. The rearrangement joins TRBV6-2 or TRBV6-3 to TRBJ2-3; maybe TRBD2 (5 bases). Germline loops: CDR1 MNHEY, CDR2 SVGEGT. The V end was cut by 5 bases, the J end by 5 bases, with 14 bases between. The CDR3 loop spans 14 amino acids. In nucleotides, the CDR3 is TGTGCCAGCAGTCCGGACTCTTCGCAAGATACGCAGTATTTT. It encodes CASSPDSSQDTQYF.

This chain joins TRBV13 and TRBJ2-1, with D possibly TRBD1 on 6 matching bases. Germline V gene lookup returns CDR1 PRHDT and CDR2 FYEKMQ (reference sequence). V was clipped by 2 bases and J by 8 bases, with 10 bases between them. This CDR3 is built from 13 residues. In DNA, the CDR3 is TGTGCCAGCAGCTTACCAGGGGCCGATGAGCAGTTCTTC. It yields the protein CASSLPGADEQFF.

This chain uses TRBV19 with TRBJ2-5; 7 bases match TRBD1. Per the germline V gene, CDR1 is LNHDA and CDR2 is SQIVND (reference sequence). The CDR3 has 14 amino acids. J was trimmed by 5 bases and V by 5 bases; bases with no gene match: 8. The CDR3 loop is CASSEGGGWETQYF. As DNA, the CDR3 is TGTGCCAGTAGTGAAGGGGGCGGTTGGGAGACCCAGTACTTC.

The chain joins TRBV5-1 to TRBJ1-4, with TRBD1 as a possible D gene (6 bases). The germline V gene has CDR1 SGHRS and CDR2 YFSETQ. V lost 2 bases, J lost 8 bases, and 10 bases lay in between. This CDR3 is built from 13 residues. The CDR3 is CASSLPGDEKLFF. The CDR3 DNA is TGCGCCAGCAGCTTACCAGGGGACGAAAAACTGTTTTTT.

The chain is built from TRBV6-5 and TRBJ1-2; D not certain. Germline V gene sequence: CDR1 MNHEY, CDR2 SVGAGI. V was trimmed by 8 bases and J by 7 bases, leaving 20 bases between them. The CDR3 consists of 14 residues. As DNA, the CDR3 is TGTGCCAGCGAAGTGAGGAGCCCGGCCGGTGGCTACACCTTC. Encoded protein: CASEVRSPAGGYTF.

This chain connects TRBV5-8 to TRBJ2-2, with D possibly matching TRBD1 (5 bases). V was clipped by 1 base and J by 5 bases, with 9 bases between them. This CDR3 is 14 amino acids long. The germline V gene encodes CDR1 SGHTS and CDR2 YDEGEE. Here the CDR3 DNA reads TGTGCCAGCAGCTTGAGAGACAGAACCGGGGAGCTGTTTTTT. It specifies CASSLRDRTGELFF. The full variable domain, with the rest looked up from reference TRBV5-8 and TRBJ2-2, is EAGVTQSPTHLIKTRGQQATLRCSPISGHTSVYWYQQALGLGLQFLLWYDEGEERNRGNFPPRFSGRQFPNYSSELNVNALELEDSALYLCASSLRDRTGELFFGEGSRLTVL.

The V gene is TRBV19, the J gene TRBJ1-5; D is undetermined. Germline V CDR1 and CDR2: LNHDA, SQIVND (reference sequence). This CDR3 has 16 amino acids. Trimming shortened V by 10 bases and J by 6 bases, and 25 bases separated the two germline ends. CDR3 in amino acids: CAITESSLRGSQPQHF. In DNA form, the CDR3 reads TGTGCCATCACGGAATCATCGTTGCGAGGGAGTCAGCCCCAGCATTTT.

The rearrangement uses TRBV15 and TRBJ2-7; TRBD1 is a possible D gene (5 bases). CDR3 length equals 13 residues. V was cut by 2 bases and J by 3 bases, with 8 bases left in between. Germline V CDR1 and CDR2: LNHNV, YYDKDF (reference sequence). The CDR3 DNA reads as TGTGCCACCAGCAGAATAGACAGCTACGAGCAGTACTTC. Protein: CATSRIDSYEQYF. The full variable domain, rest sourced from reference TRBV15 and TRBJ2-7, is DAMVIQNPRYQVTQFGKPVTLSCSQTLNHNVMYWYQQKSSQAPKLLFHYYDKDFNNEADTPDNFQSRRPNTSFCFLDIRSPGLGDTAMYLCATSRIDSYEQYFGPGTRLTVT.

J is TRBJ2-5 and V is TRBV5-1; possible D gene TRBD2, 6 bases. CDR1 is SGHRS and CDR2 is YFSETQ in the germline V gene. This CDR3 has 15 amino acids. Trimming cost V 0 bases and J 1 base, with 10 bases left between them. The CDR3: CASSLDGTPQETQYF. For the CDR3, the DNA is TGCGCCAGCAGCTTGGATGGGACTCCCCAAGAGACCCAGTACTTC. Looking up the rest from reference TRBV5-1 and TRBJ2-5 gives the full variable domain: KAGVTQTPRYLIKTRGQQVTLSCSPISGHRSVSWYQQTPGQGLQFLFEYFSETQRNKGNFPGRFSGRQFSNSRSEMNVSTLELGDSALYLCASSLDGTPQETQYFGPGTRLLVL.

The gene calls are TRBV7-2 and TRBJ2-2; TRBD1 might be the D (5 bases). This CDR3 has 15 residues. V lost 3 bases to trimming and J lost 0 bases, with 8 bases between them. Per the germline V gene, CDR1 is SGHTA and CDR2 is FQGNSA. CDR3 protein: CASSLVGANTGELFF. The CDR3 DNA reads TGTGCCAGCAGCTTGGTAGGGGCGAACACCGGGGAGCTGTTTTTT.

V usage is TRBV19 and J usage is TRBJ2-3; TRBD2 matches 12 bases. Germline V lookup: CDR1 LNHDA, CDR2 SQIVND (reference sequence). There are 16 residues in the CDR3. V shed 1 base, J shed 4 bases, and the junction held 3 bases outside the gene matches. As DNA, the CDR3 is TGTGCCAGTAGTATAGGACTAGCGGGAGTAGCAGATACGCAGTATTTT. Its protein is CASSIGLAGVADTQYF.

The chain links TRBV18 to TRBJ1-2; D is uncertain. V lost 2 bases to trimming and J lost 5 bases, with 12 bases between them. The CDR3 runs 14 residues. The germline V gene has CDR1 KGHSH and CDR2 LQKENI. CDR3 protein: CASSPGQVDYGYTF. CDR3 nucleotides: TGTGCCAGCTCACCAGGGCAGGTTGATTATGGCTACACCTTC.

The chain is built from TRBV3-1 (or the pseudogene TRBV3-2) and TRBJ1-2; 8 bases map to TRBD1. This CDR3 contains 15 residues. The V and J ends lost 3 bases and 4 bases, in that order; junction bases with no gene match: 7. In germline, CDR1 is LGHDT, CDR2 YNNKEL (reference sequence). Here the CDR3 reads CASSHKTGVVYGYTF. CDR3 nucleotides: TGTGCCAGCAGCCACAAGACAGGGGTTGTCTATGGCTACACCTTC.